Below, 29 T cell receptor beta chains from the same sample are listed, as sequenced in a study of early T cells in non-severe SARS-CoV-2 infection. From the 5' RACE reads, TCRdb called clonotypes with MiXCR, one entry per CDR3 protein. The sample lists more than 25,000 distinct CDR3 sequences, 2.5% to 3.5% seen once, with 0.6% to 0.75% in the top ten. The sample comprised whole blood. The receptors stem from an adult who was a healthcare worker with PCR-confirmed SARS-CoV-2 infection or an uninfected control (not recorded which).

Turning to this clonotype: This may stem from a read error, because a much larger clone lies one nucleotide away. The chain links TRBV12-3 or TRBV12-4 to TRBJ1-6, with 7 bases matching TRBD1. CDR3 length equals 14 residues. The CDR3 loop is CASSPGTENSSLHF. CDR3 nucleotides: TGTGCCAGCTCACCCGGGACAGAGAATTCATCCCTCCACTTT.

This clonotype appeared many times. The J gene is TRBJ2-7, the V gene TRBV21-1; TRBD1, the table's D call, lacks a check against the DNA. TRBV21-1 is an annotated pseudogene. The CDR3 runs 17 residues. This chain's CDR3 is CASSPRDRRTSSYEQYV. The CDR3 bases are TGTGCCAGCAGCCCCCGGGACAGAAGAACTAGCTCCTACGAGCAGTACGTC.

This clonotype has a count of ten or more. The chain has TRBV27 and TRBJ2-5, with D maybe TRBD2 (5 bases). V was shortened by 3 bases and J by 5 bases, with 16 bases between the two germline ends. The germline gives CDR1 MNHEY, CDR2 SMNVEV (reference sequence). The CDR3 loop spans 15 amino acids. Here the CDR3 reads CASSFGQRLPETQYF. DNA of the CDR3: TGTGCCAGCAGTTTTGGTCAAAGACTACCGGAGACCCAGTACTTC.

This chain uses TRBV14 with TRBJ2-2; weak D call: TRBD1 (5 bases). The CDR3 is made up of 15 amino acids. Trimming pared 0 bases from V and 9 bases from J, leaving 14 bases between. The V gene's germline CDR1 is SGHDN and CDR2 FVKESK. The CDR3 is CASSQDRMGHRELFF. CDR3 coding DNA: TGTGCCAGCAGCCAAGATCGTATGGGGCACAGGGAGCTGTTTTTT.

The sample holds many counts of this clonotype. Sequence at one end of the junction differs from germline and may be a read error. This rearrangement joins TRBV7-2 to TRBJ1-3, with a tentative D call TRBD1 (5 bases). Per the germline V gene, CDR1 is SGHTA and CDR2 is FQGNSA. This CDR3 region has 16 residues. The CDR3 DNA reads as TGTGCCAGCAGCTTAGCTACAGGCCTCTCTGAAAACACCATATATTTT. It codes for CASSLATGLSENTIYF.

This clonotype was seen repeatedly, ten times or more. The chain carries TRBV20-1 and TRBJ2-1; TRBD1 might be the D (6 bases). The CDR3 covers 15 residues. Germline assignment: CDR1 DFQATT and CDR2 SNEGSKA (reference sequence). V gave up 4 bases and J gave up 7 bases, with 20 bases separating them. CDR3 residues: CSANRDTILGNEQFF. The CDR3 bases are TGCAGTGCTAACCGGGACACAATTCTAGGGAATGAGCAGTTCTTC.

Many counts were recorded for this clonotype. The chain links TRBV7-8 to TRBJ2-7; D is unresolved. The CDR3 is 12 residues long. Trimming left V 5 bases short and J 2 bases short, with 7 bases between. The germline V gene encodes CDR1 SGHVS and CDR2 FQNEAQ. CDR3 nucleotides: TGTGCCAGCAGCCCCTACCCCTACGAGCAGTACGTC. Amino acid sequence: CASSPYPYEQYV.

This clonotype was counted at least ten times. The chain recombines TRBV27 with TRBJ2-2, with D unresolved. The CDR3 runs to 15 residues. CDR1 is MNHEY and CDR2 is SMNVEV in the germline V gene (reference sequence). Trimming removed 6 bases from V and 6 bases from J, with 17 bases in between. DNA for the CDR3: TGTGCCAGCAGGGCTGGGGTTTTGAAATCCGGGGAGCTGTTTTTT. This sequence encodes CASRAGVLKSGELFF.

This chain connects TRBV7-9 to TRBJ2-2; 7 nucleotides align to TRBD1. Germline CDR1 is SEHNR and CDR2 is FQNEAQ (reference sequence). The CDR3 loop spans 15 amino acids. V gave up 11 bases and J gave up 1 base; unmatched junction bases: 10. The CDR3 DNA reads as TGTGCCTTACACCCGGGACAGCTGAACACCGGGGAGCTGTTTTTT. Protein: CALHPGQLNTGELFF.

This clonotype was recorded many times. This chain connects TRBV20-1 to TRBJ2-1; no definite D call. The CDR3 is 17 residues long. V was clipped by 1 base and J by 0 bases, with 16 bases between them. The germline V gene has CDR1 DFQATT and CDR2 SNEGSKA (reference sequence). This CDR3 reads CSARGGLKTFSYNEQFF. Here the CDR3 DNA reads TGCAGTGCTAGAGGTGGGCTAAAAACCTTCTCCTACAATGAGCAGTTCTTC.

At least ten counts were recorded for this clonotype. The gene calls are TRBV3-1 and TRBJ1-2; D ambiguous. The CDR3 runs to 15 residues. V gave up 2 bases and J gave up 2 bases, with 12 bases separating them. Germline loops: CDR1 LGHDT, CDR2 YNNKEL (reference sequence). CDR3 in amino acids: CASSQPGPTNYGYTF. In nucleotides, the CDR3 is TGTGCCAGCAGCCAACCAGGCCCCACCAACTATGGCTACACCTTC. Together with reference TRBV3-1 and TRBJ1-2, the CDR3 gives the full variable domain: DTAVSQTPKYLVTQMGNDKSIKCEQNLGHDTMYWYKQDSKKFLKIMFSYNNKELIINETVPNRFSPKSPDKAHLNLHINSLELGDSAVYFCASSQPGPTNYGYTFGSGTRLTVV.

Within the sample, this clonotype is medium-sized. The chain employs TRBV20-1 and TRBJ1-3; D may be TRBD1 (5 bases). This CDR3 comprises 14 residues. CDR1 and CDR2 (germline): DFQATT, SNEGSKA (reference sequence). The V and J ends lost 2 bases and 4 bases respectively, with 12 bases between them. The CDR3 DNA follows: TGCAGTGCTAGATTTACAGGTTCGGGAAACACCATATATTTT. Translated, it gives CSARFTGSGNTIYF.

This clonotype was recorded at least ten times. The gene calls are TRBV7-2 and TRBJ2-5; 8 positions agree with TRBD2. This CDR3 spans 15 amino acids. Germline CDR1 is SGHTA and CDR2 is FQGNSA. Trimming at V came to 4 bases and at J to 1 base, leaving 5 bases not matched to a gene. The chain's CDR3 is CASSSYSGVQETQYF. In DNA form, the CDR3 reads TGTGCCAGCAGCTCTTATAGCGGGGTCCAAGAGACCCAGTACTTC.

This clonotype was recorded a few times. The chain couples TRBV27 to TRBJ1-3; 9 nucleotides match TRBD1. The length of the CDR3 is 17 residues. CDR1 is MNHEY, CDR2 SMNVEV, per germline (reference sequence). J was trimmed by 0 bases and V by 5 bases; bases with no gene match: 8. For the CDR3, the DNA is TGTGCCAGCAGTGCCGGGACAGGGCCCCTCTCTGGAAACACCATATATTTT. It codes for CASSAGTGPLSGNTIYF.

The sample holds many counts of this clonotype. The CDR3, as DNA: TGTGCCAGCAGCTCAAAAAGCGGGGGCTGGTTCGCAGATACGCAGTATTTT. This gives the protein CASSSKSGGWFADTQYF. The chain uses TRBV7-6 and TRBJ2-3, with 8 positions matching TRBD2. CDR3 length equals 17 residues. V lost 4 bases to trimming and J lost 4 bases; unmatched junction nucleotides: 13. Germline-derived CDR1 and CDR2 are SGHVS and FNYEAQ.

This clonotype was picked up many times. The chain employs TRBV27 and TRBJ1-5, with 7 bases aligning to TRBD1. This CDR3 is 15 amino acids long. Germline V gene data show CDR1 as MNHEY and CDR2 as SMNVEV (reference sequence). The ends lost 8 bases at V and 0 bases at J; junction bases unmatched: 7. The CDR3 loop reads CASGLTGYSNQPQHF. The CDR3, as DNA: TGTGCCAGCGGACTGACAGGGTATAGCAATCAGCCCCAGCATTTT.

There are many counts of this clonotype. V is TRBV30 and J is TRBJ1-1, with 8 nucleotides matching TRBD1. J lost 12 bases, V lost 5 bases, and 5 bases had no gene match. This CDR3 is built from 10 residues. Per the germline V gene, CDR1 is GTSNPN and CDR2 is SVGIG (reference sequence). This CDR3 reads CAWGQGETFF. The CDR3 DNA is TGTGCCTGGGGACAGGGAGAGACTTTCTTT.

At least ten counts were recorded for this clonotype. The V and J genes are TRBV29-1 and TRBJ2-2; a weak D match, TRBD1 (5 bases). CDR1 SQVTM and CDR2 ANQGSEA come from the germline V gene. The ends were cut back, 4 bases at V and 7 bases at J, with 13 bases in the middle. The CDR3 totals 13 residues. The CDR3 loop reads CSVAGQDNGELFF. The CDR3, as DNA: TGCAGCGTTGCCGGCCAGGACAACGGGGAGCTGTTTTTT.

In its sample, this clonotype was seen a few times. V and J are TRBV7-9 and TRBJ2-1, with D possibly being TRBD2 (6 bases). CDR3 length equals 14 residues. CDR1 and CDR2 from the germline V gene are SEHNR and FQNEAQ (reference sequence). V dropped 5 bases and J dropped 10 bases, with 18 bases sitting between them. The CDR3 is CASSPPGGYWEQFF. The DNA of the CDR3 is TGTGCCAGCAGCCCGCCCGGGGGATATTGGGAGCAGTTCTTC.

This clonotype was observed a few times. J is TRBJ1-2 and V is TRBV24-1, with a possible D match to TRBD1 (6 bases). The germline V gene encodes CDR1 KGHDR and CDR2 SFDVKD. The V end was cut by 4 bases, the J end by 8 bases, with 19 bases between. The CDR3 length is 15 residues. CDR3 bases: TGTGCCACCAGTGAAGCTACCGGGACACCGGGAGGCTACACCTTC. Protein product: CATSEATGTPGGYTF.

This clonotype came up many times. The chain has TRBV12-2 and TRBJ2-1; TRBD1, as called in the table, went unchecked against the DNA. TRBV12-2 is termed a pseudogene. The CDR3 sequence is 18 residues long. The CDR3: CASRLIVARTYGRGEQFF. Here the CDR3 DNA reads TGTGCAAGTCGCTTAATTGTTGCGAGGACATACGGCCGGGGTGAGCAGTTCTTC.

This clonotype was recorded at least ten times. The J gene is TRBJ1-2, the V gene TRBV29-1; maybe TRBD1 (6 bases). V lost 6 bases and J 4 bases, leaving 18 bases between the germline ends. Germline CDR1 is SQVTM and CDR2 is ANQGSEA. CDR3 size: 14 residues. CDR3 protein: CSVHESGTSYGYTF. Written as DNA, the CDR3 is TGCAGCGTCCATGAATCGGGGACATCCTATGGCTACACCTTC.

Many counts were recorded for this clonotype. V is TRBV14 and J is TRBJ2-5; D is perhaps TRBD1 or TRBD2 (5 bases each). The CDR3 covers 15 residues. Germline V CDR1 and CDR2: SGHDN, FVKESK. Trimming took 0 bases from V and 1 from J, leaving 9 bases between them. CDR3 protein: CASSQDRGAQETQYF. DNA of the CDR3: TGTGCCAGCAGCCAAGATAGGGGAGCCCAAGAGACCCAGTACTTC.

This clonotype has ten or more counts. The V and J genes are TRBV7-9 and TRBJ2-7; 12 nucleotides match TRBD1. The CDR3 extends over 14 amino acids. Germline CDR1 and CDR2: SEHNR and FQNEAQ (reference sequence). The ends lost 4 bases at V and 6 bases at J; junction bases unmatched: 4. The CDR3 loop is CASSSGQGALEQYV. In nucleotides, the CDR3 is TGTGCCAGCAGCTCGGGACAGGGGGCCCTCGAGCAGTACGTC.

This clonotype was counted ten times or more. V is TRBV7-9 and J is TRBJ2-7; D not certain. The CDR3 runs 13 residues. CDR1 is SEHNR and CDR2 is FQNEAQ in the germline V gene (reference sequence). Deletions cut 5 bases from V and 1 base from J, with 9 bases between. The DNA of the CDR3 is TGTGCCAGCAGCCCCATGGGGTCCTACGAGCAGTACGTC. It is translated as CASSPMGSYEQYV.

For this clonotype: One junction end does not reproduce the germline sequence, and a read error may be involved. The rearrangement uses TRBV2 and TRBJ2-3, with D maybe TRBD2 (6 bases). Germline CDR1 is SNHLY and CDR2 is FYNNEI. The CDR3 runs 13 residues. The CDR3 DNA is TGTGTCAGCAGTGTCGTGGACTACGGTACGCAGTATTTT. Translating gives CVSSVVDYGTQYF. The entire variable domain, with the rest obtained from reference TRBV2 and TRBJ2-3, is as follows: EPEVTQTPSHQVTQMGQEVILRCVPISNHLYFYWYRQILGQKVEFLVSFYNNEISEKSEIFDDQFSVERPDGSNFTLKIRSTKLEDSAMYFCVSSVVDYGTQYFGPGTRLTVL.

This clonotype was seen repeatedly, ten times or more. The J gene is TRBJ2-4, the V gene TRBV25-1; no clear D. V was shortened by 3 bases and J by 2 bases, with 11 bases between the two germline ends. The CDR3 runs to 15 residues. Germline V lookup: CDR1 MGHDK, CDR2 SYGVNS. The CDR3 DNA follows: TGTGCCAGCAGTGAGGTCAGCTCGACCAAAAACATTCAGTACTTC. It is translated as CASSEVSSTKNIQYF.

This clonotype has a count of ten or more. V usage is TRBV4-2 and J usage is TRBJ2-5, with D possibly matching TRBD1 (6 bases). V was shortened by 1 base and J by 1 base, with 10 bases between the two germline ends. The V gene's germline CDR1 is LGHNA and CDR2 YNFKEQ. CDR3 length: 15 residues. This CDR3 reads CASSQGTAFQETQYF. For the CDR3, the DNA is TGTGCCAGCAGCCAAGGGACAGCTTTCCAAGAGACCCAGTACTTC.

This clonotype was picked up many times. CDR3: CASGTRQTYEQYV. CDR3 DNA: TGTGCCAGCGGAACACGACAGACCTACGAGCAGTACGTC. The genes are TRBV6-2 or TRBV6-3 and TRBJ2-7; D might be TRBD1 (5 bases). Germline V gene lookup returns CDR1 MNHEY and CDR2 SVGEGT. The CDR3 contains 13 residues. Deletions cut 8 bases from V and 2 bases from J, with 13 bases between.